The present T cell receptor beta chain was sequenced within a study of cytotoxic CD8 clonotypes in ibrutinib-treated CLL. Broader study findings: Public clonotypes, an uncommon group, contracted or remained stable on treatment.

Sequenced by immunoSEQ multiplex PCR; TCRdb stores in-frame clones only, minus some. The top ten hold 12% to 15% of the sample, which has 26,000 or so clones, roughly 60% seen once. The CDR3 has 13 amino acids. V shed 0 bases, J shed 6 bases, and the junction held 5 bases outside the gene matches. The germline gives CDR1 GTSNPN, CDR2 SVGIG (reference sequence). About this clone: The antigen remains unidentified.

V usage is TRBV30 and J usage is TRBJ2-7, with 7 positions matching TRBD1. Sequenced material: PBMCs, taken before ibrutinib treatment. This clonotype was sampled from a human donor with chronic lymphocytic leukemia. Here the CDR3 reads CAWSVTTGSEQYF. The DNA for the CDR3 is TGTGCCTGGAGTGTAACGACAGGGTCCGAGCAGTACTTC.